This passage covers 2 T cell receptor beta chains from one sample sequenced in a study of CD8 T cells in ankylosing spondylitis. Findings and limits, study-wide: A TCR beta motif made of about 8 highly homologous variants seemed typical of ankylosing spondylitis blood.

TCRdb re-called the 5' RACE reads through MiXCR, storing one row per CDR3 protein. The sample lists under 950,000 distinct CDR3 sequences; around 20% were seen once. These receptors' antigens are unknown. Material: blood, either unsorted or a sorted T cell fraction (not recorded which). All receptors derive from a male donor with ankylosing spondylitis.

This chain uses TRBV4-2 with TRBJ2-5; 14 nucleotides agree with TRBD2. The CDR3 is 18 amino acids. The junction had 8 bases not matched to a gene; V was cut back by 0 bases and J by 5 bases. Germline V gene data show CDR1 as LGHNA and CDR2 as YNFKEQ. The CDR3 DNA sequence: TGTGCCAGCAGCCAAGACCCGGGACTAGCGGGAGAGGGGGAGACCCAGTACTTC. Residues: CASSQDPGLAGEGETQYF.

The V call is TRBV28, the J call TRBJ1-4; TRBD1 aligns across 7 bases. Germline loops: CDR1 MDHEN, CDR2 SYDVKM. This CDR3 has 16 residues. V trimming: 3 bases; J trimming: 5 bases; junction bases outside the gene matches: 9. The CDR3 loop is CASSLGRQGKNEKLFF. CDR3 DNA sequence: TGTGCCAGCAGTTTGGGGCGACAGGGAAAGAATGAAAAACTGTTTTTT.